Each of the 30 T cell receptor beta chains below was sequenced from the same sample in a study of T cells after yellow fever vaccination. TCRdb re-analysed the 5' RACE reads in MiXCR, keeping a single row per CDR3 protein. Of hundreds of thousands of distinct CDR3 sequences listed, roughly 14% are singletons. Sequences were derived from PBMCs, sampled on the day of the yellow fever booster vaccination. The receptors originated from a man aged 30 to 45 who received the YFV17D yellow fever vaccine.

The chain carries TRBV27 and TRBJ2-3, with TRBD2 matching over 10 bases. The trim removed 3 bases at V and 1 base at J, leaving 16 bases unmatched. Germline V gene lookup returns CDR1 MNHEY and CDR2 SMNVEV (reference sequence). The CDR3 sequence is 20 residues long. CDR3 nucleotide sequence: TGTGCCAGCAGTTTTTCGGCCCTAGCGGGAGCCGGATGGGGCACAGATACGCAGTATTTT. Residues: CASSFSALAGAGWGTDTQYF.

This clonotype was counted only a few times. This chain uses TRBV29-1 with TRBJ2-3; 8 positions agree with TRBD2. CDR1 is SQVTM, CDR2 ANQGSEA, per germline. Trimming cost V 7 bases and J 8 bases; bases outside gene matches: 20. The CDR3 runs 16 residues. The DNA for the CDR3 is TGCAGCGCCGGAAGGGTGACGGGAGGGCCTGGGGTTACGCAGTATTTT. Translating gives CSAGRVTGGPGVTQYF.

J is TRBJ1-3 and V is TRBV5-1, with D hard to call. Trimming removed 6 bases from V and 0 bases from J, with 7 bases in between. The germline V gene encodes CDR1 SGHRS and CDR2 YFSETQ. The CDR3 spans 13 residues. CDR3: CASTTGSGNTIYF. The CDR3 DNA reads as TGCGCCAGCACAACGGGCTCTGGAAACACCATATATTTT.

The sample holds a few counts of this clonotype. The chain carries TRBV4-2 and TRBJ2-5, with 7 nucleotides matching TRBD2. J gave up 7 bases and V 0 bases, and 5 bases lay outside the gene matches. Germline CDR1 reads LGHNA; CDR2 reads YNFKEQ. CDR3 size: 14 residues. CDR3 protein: CASSQDPGGGTQYF. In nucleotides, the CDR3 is TGTGCCAGCAGCCAAGACCCTGGGGGGGGGACCCAGTACTTC.

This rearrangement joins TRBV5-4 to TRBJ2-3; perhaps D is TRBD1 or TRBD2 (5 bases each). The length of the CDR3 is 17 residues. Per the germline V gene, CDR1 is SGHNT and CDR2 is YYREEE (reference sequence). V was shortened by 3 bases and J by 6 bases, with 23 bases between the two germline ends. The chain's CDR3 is CASSSRNRGEIGDTQYF. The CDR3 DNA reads TGTGCCAGCAGCTCCCGGAACCGGGGCGAAATAGGGGATACGCAGTATTTT.

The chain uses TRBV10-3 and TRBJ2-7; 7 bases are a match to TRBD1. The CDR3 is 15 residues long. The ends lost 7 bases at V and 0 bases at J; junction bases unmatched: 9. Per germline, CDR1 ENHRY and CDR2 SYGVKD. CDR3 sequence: CAIKPRDSNSYEQYF. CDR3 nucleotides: TGTGCCATCAAACCCAGGGACAGCAACTCCTACGAGCAGTACTTC.

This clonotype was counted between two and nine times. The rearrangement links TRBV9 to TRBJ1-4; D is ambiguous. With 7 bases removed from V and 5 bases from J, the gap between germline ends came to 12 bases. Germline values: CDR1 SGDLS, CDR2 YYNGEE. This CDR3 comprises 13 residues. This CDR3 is CASSSGRNEKLFF. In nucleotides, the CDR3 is TGTGCCAGCTCATCCGGCCGGAATGAAAAACTGTTTTTT.

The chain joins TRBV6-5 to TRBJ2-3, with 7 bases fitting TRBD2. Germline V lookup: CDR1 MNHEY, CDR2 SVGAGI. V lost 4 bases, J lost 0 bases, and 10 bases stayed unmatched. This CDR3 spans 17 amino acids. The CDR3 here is CASSSAGTTYSTDTQYF. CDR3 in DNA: TGTGCCAGCAGTTCCGCCGGGACTACATATAGCACAGATACGCAGTATTTT.

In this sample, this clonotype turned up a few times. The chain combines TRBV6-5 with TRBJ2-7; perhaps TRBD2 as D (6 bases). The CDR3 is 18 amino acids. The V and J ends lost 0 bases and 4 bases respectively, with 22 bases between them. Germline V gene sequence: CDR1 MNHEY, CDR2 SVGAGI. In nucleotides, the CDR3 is TGTGCCAGCAGTTACTCGCTAGGCGTCGGGAGTAGAGGGTACGAGCAGTACTTC. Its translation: CASSYSLGVGSRGYEQYF.

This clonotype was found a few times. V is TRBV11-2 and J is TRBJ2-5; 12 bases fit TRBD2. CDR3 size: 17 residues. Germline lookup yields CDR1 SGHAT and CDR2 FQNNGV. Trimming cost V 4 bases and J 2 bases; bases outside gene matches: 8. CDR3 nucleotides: TGTGCCAGCAGCTCTCATAGGACTAGCGGGATACAAGAGACCCAGTACTTC. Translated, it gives CASSSHRTSGIQETQYF.

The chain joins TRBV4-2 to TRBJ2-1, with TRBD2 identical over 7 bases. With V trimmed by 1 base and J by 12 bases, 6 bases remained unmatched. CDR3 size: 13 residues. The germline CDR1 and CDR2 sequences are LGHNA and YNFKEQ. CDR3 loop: CASSQAGGRGQFF. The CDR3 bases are TGTGCCAGCAGCCAAGCCGGCGGGAGAGGGCAGTTCTTC.

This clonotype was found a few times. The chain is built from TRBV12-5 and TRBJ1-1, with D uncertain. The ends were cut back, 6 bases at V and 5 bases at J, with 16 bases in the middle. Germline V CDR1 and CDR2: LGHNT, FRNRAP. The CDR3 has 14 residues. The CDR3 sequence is CASGPYVKPTEAFF. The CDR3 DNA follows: TGTGCTAGTGGGCCATACGTAAAGCCAACTGAAGCTTTCTTT.

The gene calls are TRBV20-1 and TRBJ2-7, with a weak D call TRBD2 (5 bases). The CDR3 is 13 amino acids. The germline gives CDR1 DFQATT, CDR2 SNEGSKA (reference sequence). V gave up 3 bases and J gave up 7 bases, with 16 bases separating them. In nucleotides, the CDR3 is TGCAGTGCTAGGAGGGCAGATCTCTGGGAGCAGTACTTC. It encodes CSARRADLWEQYF.

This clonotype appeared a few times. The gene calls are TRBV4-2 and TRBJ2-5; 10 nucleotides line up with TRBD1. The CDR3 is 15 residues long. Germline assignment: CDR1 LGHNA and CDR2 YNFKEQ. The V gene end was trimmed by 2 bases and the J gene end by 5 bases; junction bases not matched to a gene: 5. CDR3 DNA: TGTGCCAGCAGCCAAAGGGGACAGGGGTGGGAGACCCAGTACTTC. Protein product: CASSQRGQGWETQYF.

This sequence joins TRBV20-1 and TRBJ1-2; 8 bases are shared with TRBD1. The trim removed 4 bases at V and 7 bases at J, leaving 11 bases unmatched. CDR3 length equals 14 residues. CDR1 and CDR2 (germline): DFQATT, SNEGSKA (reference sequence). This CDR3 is CSAIDVQGVSGYTF. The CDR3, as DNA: TGCAGTGCTATCGACGTACAGGGGGTTTCTGGCTACACCTTC.

The CDR3 spells CASSLAGFAETQYF. The CDR3 DNA is TGTGCCAGCAGTTTAGCCGGGTTTGCAGAGACCCAGTACTTC. The V and J genes are TRBV28 and TRBJ2-5; D unresolved. The CDR3 extends over 14 amino acids. Germline V gene sequence: CDR1 MDHEN, CDR2 SYDVKM. The germline V and J ends were trimmed by 2 bases and 4 bases, with 11 bases remaining between them.

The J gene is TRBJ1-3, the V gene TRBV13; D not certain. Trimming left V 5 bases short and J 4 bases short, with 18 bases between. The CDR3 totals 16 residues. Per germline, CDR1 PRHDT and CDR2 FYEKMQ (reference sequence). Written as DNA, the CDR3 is TGTGCCAGCAGCACCTATCCGGGCAGCGTGGGAAACACCATATATTTT. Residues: CASSTYPGSVGNTIYF.

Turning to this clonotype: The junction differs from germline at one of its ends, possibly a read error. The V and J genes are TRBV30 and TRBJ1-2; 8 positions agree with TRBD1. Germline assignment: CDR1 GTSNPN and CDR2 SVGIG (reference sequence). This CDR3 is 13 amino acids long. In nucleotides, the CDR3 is TGTGCCTGGAATTTGAGCGGGGGACAGGCCCTAGTCTTC. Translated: CAWNLSGGQALVF.

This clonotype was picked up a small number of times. The CDR3 protein is CASSPGPGQRSLYEQYF. The CDR3 DNA reads TGTGCCAGCTCACCCGGCCCGGGTCAACGGTCTCTCTACGAGCAGTACTTC. This chain joins TRBV18 and TRBJ2-7, with no clear D. The V end was cut by 3 bases, the J end by 3 bases, with 21 bases between. This CDR3 region has 17 residues. Germline V gene lookup returns CDR1 KGHSH and CDR2 LQKENI. Using reference TRBV18 and TRBJ2-7 for the parts outside the CDR3, the full variable domain is NAGVMQNPRHLVRRRGQEARLRCSPMKGHSHVYWYRQLPEEGLKFMVYLQKENIIDESGMPKERFSAEFPKEGPSILRIQQVVRGDSAAYFCASSPGPGQRSLYEQYFGPGTRLTVT.

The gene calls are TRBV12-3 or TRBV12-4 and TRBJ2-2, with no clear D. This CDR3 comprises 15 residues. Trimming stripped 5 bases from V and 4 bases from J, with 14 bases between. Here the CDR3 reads CASSVGPRTTGELFF. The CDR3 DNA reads TGTGCCAGCAGTGTCGGGCCGAGGACCACCGGGGAGCTGTTTTTT.

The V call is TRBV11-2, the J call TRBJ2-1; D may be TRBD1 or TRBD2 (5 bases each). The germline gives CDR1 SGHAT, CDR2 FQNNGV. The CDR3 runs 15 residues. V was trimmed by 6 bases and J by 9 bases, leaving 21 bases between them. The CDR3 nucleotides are TGTGCCAGCAGGGATGAGGGGACCGGCTATAGTGAGCAGTTCTTC. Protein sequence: CASRDEGTGYSEQFF.

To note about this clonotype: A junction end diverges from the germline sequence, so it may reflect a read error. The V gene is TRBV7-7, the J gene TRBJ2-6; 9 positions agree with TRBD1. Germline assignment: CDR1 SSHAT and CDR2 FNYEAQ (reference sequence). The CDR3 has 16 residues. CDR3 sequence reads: CASSPGQGLWANVLTF. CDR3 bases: TGTGCTAGCAGCCCGGGACAGGGACTATGGGCCAACGTCCTGACTTTC.

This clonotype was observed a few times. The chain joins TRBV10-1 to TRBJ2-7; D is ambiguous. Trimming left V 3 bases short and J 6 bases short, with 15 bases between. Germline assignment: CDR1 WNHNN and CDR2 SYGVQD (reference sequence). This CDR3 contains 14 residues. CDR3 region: CASSDAIGVGEQYF. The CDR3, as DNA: TGCGCCAGCAGTGATGCAATCGGTGTGGGCGAGCAGTACTTC.

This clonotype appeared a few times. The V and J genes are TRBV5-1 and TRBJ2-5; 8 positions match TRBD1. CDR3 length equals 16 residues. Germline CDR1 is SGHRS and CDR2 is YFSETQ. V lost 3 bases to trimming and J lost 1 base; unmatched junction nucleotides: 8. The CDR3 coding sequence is TGCGCCAGCAGCTACGGACAGGGCGTGCTCCAAGAGACCCAGTACTTC. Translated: CASSYGQGVLQETQYF.

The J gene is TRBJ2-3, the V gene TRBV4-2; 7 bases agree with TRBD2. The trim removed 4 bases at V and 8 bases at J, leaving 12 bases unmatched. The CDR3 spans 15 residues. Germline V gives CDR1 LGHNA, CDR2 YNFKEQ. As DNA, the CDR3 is TGTGCCAGCAGCCTCCACTCTCGATCTAGCGGTACGCAGTATTTT. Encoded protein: CASSLHSRSSGTQYF.

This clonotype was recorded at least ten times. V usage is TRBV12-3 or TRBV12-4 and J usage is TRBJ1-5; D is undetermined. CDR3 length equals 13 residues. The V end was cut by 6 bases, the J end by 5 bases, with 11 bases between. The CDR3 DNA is TGTGCCAGCAGCTCCCCGCCAGATCAGCCCCAGCATTTT. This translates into CASSSPPDQPQHF.

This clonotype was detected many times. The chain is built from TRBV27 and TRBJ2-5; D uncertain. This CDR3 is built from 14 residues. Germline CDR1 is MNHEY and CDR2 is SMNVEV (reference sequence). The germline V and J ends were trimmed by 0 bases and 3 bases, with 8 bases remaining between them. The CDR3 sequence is CASSLSSVKETQYF. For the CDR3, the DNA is TGTGCCAGCAGTTTATCGTCAGTTAAAGAGACCCAGTACTTC.

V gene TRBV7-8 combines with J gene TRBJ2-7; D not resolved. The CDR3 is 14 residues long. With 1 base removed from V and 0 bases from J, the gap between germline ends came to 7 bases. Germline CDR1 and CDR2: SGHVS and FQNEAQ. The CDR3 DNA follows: TGTGCCAGCAGCTTAGATTGGGGCTCCTACGAGCAGTACTTC. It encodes CASSLDWGSYEQYF.

In DNA, the CDR3 is TGTGCCAGCAGCTTATCTCAGCGGGAAAACGAGCAGTACTTC. Its protein product is CASSLSQRENEQYF. This chain links TRBV7-9 with TRBJ2-7; 7 bases line up with TRBD2. The germline V gene encodes CDR1 SEHNR and CDR2 FQNEAQ (reference sequence). With V trimmed by 2 bases and J by 5 bases, 6 bases remained unmatched. This CDR3 comprises 14 residues.

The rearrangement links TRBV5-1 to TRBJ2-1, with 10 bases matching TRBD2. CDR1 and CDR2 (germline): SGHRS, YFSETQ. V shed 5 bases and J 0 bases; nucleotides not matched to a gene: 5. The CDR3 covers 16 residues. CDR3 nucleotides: TGCGCCAGCAGTTCTAGCGGGAGAGGCTCCTACAATGAGCAGTTCTTC. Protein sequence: CASSSSGRGSYNEQFF.